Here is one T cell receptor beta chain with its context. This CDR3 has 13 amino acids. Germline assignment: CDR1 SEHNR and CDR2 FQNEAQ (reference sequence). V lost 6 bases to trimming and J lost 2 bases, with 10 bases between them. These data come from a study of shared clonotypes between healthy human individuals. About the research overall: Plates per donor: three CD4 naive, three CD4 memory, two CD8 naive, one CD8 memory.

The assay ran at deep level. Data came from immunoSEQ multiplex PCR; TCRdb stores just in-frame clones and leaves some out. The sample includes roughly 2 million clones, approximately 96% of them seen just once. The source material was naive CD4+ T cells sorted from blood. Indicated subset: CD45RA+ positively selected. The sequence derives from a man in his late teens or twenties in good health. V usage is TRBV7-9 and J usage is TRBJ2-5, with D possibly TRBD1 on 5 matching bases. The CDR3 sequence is CASRTEWQETQYF. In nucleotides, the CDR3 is TGTGCCAGCAGGACAGAGTGGCAAGAGACCCAGTACTTC.